This TCR beta chain was recovered during a study of blood T cell repertoires in COVID-19. Assay used: immunoSEQ multiplex PCR; TCRdb lists only in-frame clones, some missing. Among 450,000 or so clones listed, 70% to 90% were seen once. Germline CDR1 ENHRY, CDR2 SYGVKD. This CDR3 region has 12 residues. V shed 3 bases and J shed 6 bases, with 9 bases lying between them. Enrolment of Seattle patients took place during active infection, and they were followed longitudinally. The sample consisted of peripheral blood. The chain recombines TRBV10-3 with TRBJ2-7; D is unresolved. The receptor was isolated from a woman between 40 and 55 years old with COVID-19, enrolled during active disease. CDR3 protein: CAISDLDFEQYF. For the CDR3, the DNA is TGTGCCATCAGTGACCTAGATTTCGAGCAGTACTTC.